These 16 T cell receptor beta chains were all obtained from the same sample, sequenced in a study of T cells in women clearing cervical HPV infection. Method: immunoSEQ multiplex PCR; TCRdb's copy keeps in-frame clones and lacks some. This table lists more than 20,000 clones. The specimen was blood buffy coat. The receptor source for this set is a woman between 18 and 69 years old with a cervical HPV16 infection that either progressed to CIN3+ or cleared (not recorded which).

Worth noting for this clone: The read halts 3 residues ahead of the CDR3 end, with the missing end drawn from the germline J gene. V usage is TRBV5-8 and J usage is TRBJ2-5; 7 bases align to TRBD1. The V gene end was trimmed by 0 bases and the J gene end by 4 bases; junction bases not matched to a gene: 3. Per germline, CDR1 SGHTS and CDR2 YDEGEE. CDR3 size: 14 residues. The CDR3 DNA, read in part, is TGTGCCAGCAGCTTGGAAGGGGGCCGAGAGACC. Residues: CASSLEGGRET. The whole CDR3 region reads CASSLEGGRETQYF.

On this clone: The CDR3 goes on 3 residues after the read ends, and that part is filled in from the germline J gene. The chain links TRBV10-3 to TRBJ1-4; 7 positions agree with TRBD1. The CDR3 contains 16 residues. Germline loops: CDR1 ENHRY, CDR2 SYGVKD. Trimming took 5 bases from V and 0 from J; bases not matched to a gene: 6. Partial CDR3 DNA: TGTGCCATCAGTCTGACAGGGTCCACAACTAATGAAAAA. Translation: CAISLTGSTTNEK. The CDR3 reads in full as CAISLTGSTTNEKLFF.

The covered CDR3 bases are TGTGCCAGCAGCCCCCCTACTAGCGGGAGGGCCAGTAATGAG. Translated, it gives CASSPPTSGRASNE. The entire CDR3 reads CASSPPTSGRASNEQFF. The V and J genes are TRBV7-6 and TRBJ2-1; 13 positions match TRBD2. Read data end 3 residues before the CDR3 end; the end is taken from the germline J gene. J was trimmed by 7 bases and V by 5 bases; bases with no gene match: 11. Germline CDR1 reads SGHVS; CDR2 reads FNYEAQ. This CDR3 has 17 amino acids.

For this clone: From the germline J gene comes the end of the CDR3, since the read stops 3 residues before it. The chain links TRBV11-2 to TRBJ2-5; D may be TRBD1 or TRBD2 (7 bases each). V lost 3 bases and J lost 4, with 15 bases in between. CDR3 length: 15 amino acids. The germline V gene has CDR1 SGHAT and CDR2 FQNNGV. CDR3 residues: CASSFRQGGRETQYF. The CDR3 DNA, read in part, is TGTGCCAGCAGCTTCCGACAGGGAGGGCGAGAGACC.

Comments on this clone: The read stops 3 residues short of the end of the CDR3; the missing end is completed from the germline J gene. The chain carries TRBV20-1 and TRBJ1-6; 7 bases line up with TRBD1. The CDR3 contains 14 residues. Germline CDR1 is DFQATT and CDR2 is SNEGSKA (reference sequence). Trimming took 3 bases from V and 8 from J; bases not matched to a gene: 7. Incomplete CDR3 DNA: TGCAGTGCTAGTAAGGGGGCCTTCGATTCACCC. Protein: CSASKGAFDSP. The entire CDR3 sequence reads CSASKGAFDSPLHF.

Of note for this clone: The observed sequence ends 3 residues before the CDR3 terminus, with the missing tail filled in from the germline J gene. The chain couples TRBV7-9 to TRBJ2-2; 8 bases line up with TRBD1. CDR1 and CDR2 from the germline V gene are SEHNR and FQNEAQ (reference sequence). The CDR3 totals 15 residues. CDR3 DNA, as far as it was read: TGTGCCAGCAGCTTTTCCAGGGGGCGAGGTTCACCG. It codes for CASSFSRGRGSP. The full CDR3 protein is CASSFSRGRGSPLFF.

Judged by frequency, this clone is medium-sized (0.01 to 0.1%). Coverage ceases 3 residues before the CDR3 finishes, and the germline J gene fills in the end. The chain is built from TRBV18 and TRBJ2-4; 8 bases map to TRBD1. V shed 1 base, J shed 2 bases, and the junction held 13 bases outside the gene matches. The germline V gene encodes CDR1 KGHSH and CDR2 LQKENI. The CDR3 has 19 amino acids. The CDR3 spells CASSPLSRTGTVPKNIQYF. CDR3 DNA, as far as it was read: TGTGCCAGCTCACCACTCTCTCGGACAGGGACGGTCCCCAAAAACATT. The full variable domain, its missing parts supplied by reference TRBV18 and TRBJ2-4, is NAGVMQNPRHLVRRRGQEARLRCSPMKGHSHVYWYRQLPEEGLKFMVYLQKENIIDESGMPKERFSAEFPKEGPSILRIQQVVRGDSAAYFCASSPLSRTGTVPKNIQYFGAGTRLSVL.

As to this clone: The read gets to within 3 residues of the CDR3 end, and the germline J gene fills in the rest. The V call is TRBV29-1, the J call TRBJ2-2, with TRBD2 matching 8 bases. The CDR3 is 14 residues long. CDR1 is SQVTM, CDR2 ANQGSEA, per germline. J was trimmed by 2 bases and V by 7 bases; bases with no gene match: 6. The CDR3 DNA, read in part, is TGCAGCGCTCCGGGACTAGAAAACACCGGGGAG. Encoded protein: CSAPGLENTGE. The CDR3 in its entirety is CSAPGLENTGELFF.

In the case of this clone: The read ends 3 residues early relative to the CDR3; the germline J gene fills the gap. The chain uses TRBV7-7 and TRBJ2-5; 9 bases align to TRBD1. The CDR3 covers 14 residues. The germline V gene has CDR1 SSHAT and CDR2 FNYEAQ (reference sequence). V lost 4 bases and J lost 0; bases outside the gene matches: 0. CDR3: CASSWTGDQETQYF. The part of the CDR3 DNA that was read is TGTGCCAGCAGCTGGACAGGGGACCAAGAGACC.

Concerning this clone: The sequence runs out 3 residues before the end of the CDR3; the remainder is reconstructed from the germline J gene. This chain joins TRBV19 and TRBJ1-2; D may be TRBD1 (6 bases). In germline, CDR1 is LNHDA, CDR2 SQIVND (reference sequence). The CDR3 totals 15 residues. The sequenced CDR3 bases are TGTGCCAGTAGTATTGGGATACAGGGAGGGGACGAC. Translating gives CASSIGIQGGDD. The complete CDR3 sequence is CASSIGIQGGDDYTF.

As to this clone: The observed sequence ends 3 residues before the CDR3 terminus, with the missing tail filled in from the germline J gene. The chain has TRBV19 and TRBJ1-1; tentative D call: TRBD1 (5 bases). Trimming took 6 bases from V and 6 from J, leaving 20 bases between them. Germline CDR1 reads LNHDA; CDR2 reads SQIVND (reference sequence). This CDR3 has 15 residues. The covered CDR3 bases are TGTGCCAGTAGGGCGACAGTCGCCACCCCATCTGAA. Encoded protein: CASRATVATPSE. In full, the CDR3 reads CASRATVATPSEAFF.

With respect to this clone: The read halts 3 residues ahead of the CDR3 end, with the missing end drawn from the germline J gene. The chain combines TRBV19 with TRBJ2-3; the match to TRBD1 covers 12 bases. The CDR3 spans 15 residues. Germline-derived CDR1 and CDR2 are LNHDA and SQIVND (reference sequence). CDR3 DNA (partial): TGTGCCAGTAGTTTGGGACAGGGGGCCTTTCAGCCG. This sequence encodes CASSLGQGAFQP. In full, the CDR3 reads CASSLGQGAFQPQYF.

On this clone itself: The observed sequence ends 3 residues before the CDR3 terminus, with the missing tail filled in from the germline J gene. The genes are TRBV19 and TRBJ2-3; 10 nucleotides agree with TRBD1. This CDR3 is 17 amino acids long. Trimming removed 6 bases from V and 1 base from J; junction bases left unmatched: 10. The germline V gene has CDR1 LNHDA and CDR2 SQIVND (reference sequence). The CDR3 protein is CASRGTGDPKGTDTQYF. The CDR3 DNA, read in part, is TGTGCCAGTAGGGGGACAGGGGACCCCAAAGGCACAGATACG.

Of note for this clone: The read ends 3 residues before the CDR3 terminus; that terminus is restored from the germline J gene. The chain joins TRBV5-1 to TRBJ2-3, with D uncertain. The CDR3 is made up of 14 amino acids. The V end was cut by 1 base, the J end by 0 bases, with 6 bases between. Germline V CDR1 and CDR2: SGHRS, YFSETQ. Incomplete CDR3 DNA: TGCGCCAGCAGCTTGTCCCAAAGCACAGATACG. Its protein product is CASSLSQSTDT. The full CDR3 is CASSLSQSTDTQYF.

Notes on this clone: The read ends 3 residues shy of where the CDR3 ends; the end is completed using the germline J gene. The chain recombines TRBV19 with TRBJ2-1, with TRBD1 matching over 9 bases. Germline values: CDR1 LNHDA, CDR2 SQIVND (reference sequence). V trimming: 5 bases; J trimming: 8 bases; junction bases outside the gene matches: 7. The CDR3 is 14 amino acids. The part of the CDR3 DNA that was read is TGTGCCAGTAGTTGGGGACAGGGTAAGGATGAG. Encoded protein: CASSWGQGKDE. The CDR3 in its entirety is CASSWGQGKDEQFF.

Points on this clone: The sequenced fragment ends 3 residues before the CDR3 boundary, so the rest is inferred from the germline J gene. The chain combines TRBV2 with TRBJ2-5; TRBD1 matches at 7 bases. Germline CDR1 SNHLY, CDR2 FYNNEI. Trimming at V came to 3 bases and at J to 5 bases, leaving 12 bases not matched to a gene. The CDR3 totals 16 residues. CDR3 DNA, as far as it was read: TGTGCCAGCAGTGACCCGGACAGGAGATCAGGGGAGACC. Residues: CASSDPDRRSGET. The entire CDR3 reads CASSDPDRRSGETQYF.